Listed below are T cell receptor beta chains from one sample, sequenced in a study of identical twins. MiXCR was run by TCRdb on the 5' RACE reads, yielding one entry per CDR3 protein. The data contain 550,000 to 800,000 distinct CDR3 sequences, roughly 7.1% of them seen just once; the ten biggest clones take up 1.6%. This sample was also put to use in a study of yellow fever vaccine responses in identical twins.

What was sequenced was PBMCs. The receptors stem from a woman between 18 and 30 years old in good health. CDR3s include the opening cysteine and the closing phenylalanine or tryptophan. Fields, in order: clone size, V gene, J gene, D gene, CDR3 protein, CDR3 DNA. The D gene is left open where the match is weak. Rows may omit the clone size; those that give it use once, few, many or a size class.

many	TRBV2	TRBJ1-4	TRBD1	CATLGTAATNEKLFF	TGTGCCACCTTGGGGACAGCCGCAACTAATGAAAAACTGTTTTTT
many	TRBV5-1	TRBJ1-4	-	CASSLYPATNEKLFF	TGCGCCAGCAGCCTCTATCCGGCAACTAATGAAAAACTGTTTTTT
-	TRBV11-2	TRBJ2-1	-	CASSRRGGTGNEQFF	TGTGCCAGCAGCCGGAGAGGGGGGACGGGCAATGAGCAGTTCTTC
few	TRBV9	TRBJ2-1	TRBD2	CASSVVAGGRNEQFF	TGTGCCAGCAGCGTAGTGGCGGGAGGGCGAAATGAGCAGTTCTTC
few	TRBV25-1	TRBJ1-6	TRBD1	CASSAGQARDNSPLHF	TGTGCCAGCAGTGCGGGACAGGCCAGGGATAATTCACCCCTCCACTTT
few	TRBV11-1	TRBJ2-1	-	CASSFVNYNEQFF	TGTGCCAGCAGCTTTGTTAACTACAATGAGCAGTTCTTC
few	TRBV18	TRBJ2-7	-	CASSPPRARDEQYF	TGTGCCAGCTCACCACCGAGGGCTCGGGACGAGCAGTACTTC
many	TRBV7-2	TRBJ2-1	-	CASSSPLVWKNNEQFF	TGTGCCAGCAGCTCCCCGTTGGTGTGGAAGAACAATGAGCAGTTCTTC
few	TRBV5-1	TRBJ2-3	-	CASRKTSGRPDTQYF	TGCGCCAGCAGAAAAACAAGTGGCCGCCCAGATACGCAGTATTTT
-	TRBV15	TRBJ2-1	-	CATAFQGNYNEQFF	TGTGCCACCGCGTTTCAGGGAAACTACAATGAGCAGTTCTTC
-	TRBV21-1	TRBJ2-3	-	CASSMGLPRASGSITDTQYF	TGTGCCAGCAGCATGGGGTTACCTAGGGCTAGCGGGTCAATCACAGATACGCAGTATTTT
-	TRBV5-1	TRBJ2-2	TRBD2	CASSLAPSGTNTGELFF	TGCGCCAGCAGCTTGGCCCCTAGCGGAACGAACACCGGGGAGCTGTTTTTT
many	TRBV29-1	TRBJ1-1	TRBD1	CSVEETGDHTEAFF	TGCAGCGTTGAAGAGACAGGGGATCACACTGAAGCTTTCTTT
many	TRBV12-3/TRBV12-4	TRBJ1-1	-	CASRRRTNTEAFF	TGTGCCAGCAGACGGAGGACGAATACTGAAGCTTTCTTT
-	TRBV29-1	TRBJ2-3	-	CSVEDLSGAPSLSTDTQYF	TGCAGCGTTGAAGATCTTAGCGGAGCCCCTTCCCTAAGCACAGATACGCAGTATTTT
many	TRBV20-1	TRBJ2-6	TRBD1	CSAPRTGELGGANVLTF	TGCAGTGCTCCAAGGACAGGGGAATTAGGTGGGGCCAACGTCCTGACTTTC
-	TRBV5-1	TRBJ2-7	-	CASSLVRVSADEQYF	TGCGCCAGCAGCTTGGTCCGGGTTTCAGCAGACGAGCAGTACTTC
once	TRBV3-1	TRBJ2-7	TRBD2	CASCHGLAGDLEQYF	TGTGCCAGCTGCCACGGGCTAGCGGGAGATCTCGAGCAGTACTTC
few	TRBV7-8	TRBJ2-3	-	CASSLDSGPTDTQYF	TGTGCCAGCAGCTTAGATAGCGGACCCACAGATACGCAGTATTTT
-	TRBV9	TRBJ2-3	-	CASSVVPAGDTQYF	TGTGCCAGCAGCGTAGTACCGGCGGGAGATACGCAGTATTTT
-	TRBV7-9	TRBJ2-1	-	CASSLYGGNEQFF	TGTGCCAGCAGCCTATATGGGGGCAATGAGCAGTTCTTC
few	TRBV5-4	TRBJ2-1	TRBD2	CASSLKTSVYNEQFF	TGTGCCAGCAGCTTGAAGACTAGCGTATACAATGAGCAGTTCTTC
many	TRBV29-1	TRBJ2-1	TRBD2	CSVESHREDEQFF	TGCAGCGTTGAATCCCATCGGGAGGATGAGCAGTTCTTC
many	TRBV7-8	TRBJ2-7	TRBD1	CASSAGTAIYEQYF	TGTGCCAGCAGCGCAGGGACAGCAATCTACGAGCAGTACTTC
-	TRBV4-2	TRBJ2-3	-	CASSQEAGGATDTQYF	TGTGCCAGCAGCCAAGAGGCCGGGGGCGCGACAGATACGCAGTATTTT
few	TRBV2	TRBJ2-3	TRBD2	CASSKELRTSGGRTDTQYF	TGTGCCAGCAGTAAAGAGCTCCGGACTAGCGGGGGGCGCACAGATACGCAGTATTTT
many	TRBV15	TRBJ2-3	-	CATGLGQPDTQYF	TGTGCCACCGGCCTCGGGCAACCAGATACGCAGTATTTT
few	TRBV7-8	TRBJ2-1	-	CASSSYRFGSYNEQFF	TGTGCCAGCAGCTCTTACAGGTTTGGGAGTTACAATGAGCAGTTCTTC
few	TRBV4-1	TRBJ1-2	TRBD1	CASSQALTGDYGYTF	TGCGCCAGCAGCCAAGCCTTGACAGGGGACTATGGCTACACCTTC
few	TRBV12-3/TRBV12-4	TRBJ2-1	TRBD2	CASSPGLLPKLYNEQFF	TGTGCCAGCAGTCCGGGACTACTACCTAAGCTCTACAATGAGCAGTTCTTC
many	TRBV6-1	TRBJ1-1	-	CASTEFSFTEAFF	TGTGCCAGCACCGAATTTTCGTTCACTGAAGCTTTCTTT
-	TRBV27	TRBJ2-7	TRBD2	CASSFYSGRGYEQYF	TGTGCCAGCAGTTTCTATAGCGGGAGGGGCTACGAGCAGTACTTC
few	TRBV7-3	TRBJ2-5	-	CASSLRPGVGETQYF	TGTGCCAGCAGCTTAAGACCTGGGGTCGGGGAGACCCAGTACTTC
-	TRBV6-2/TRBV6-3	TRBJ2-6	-	CASSSLFSGANVLTF	TGTGCCAGCAGTTCCCTCTTCTCTGGGGCCAACGTCCTGACTTTC
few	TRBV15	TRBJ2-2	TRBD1	CATTGTGGNTGELFF	TGTGCCACTACCGGGACAGGGGGTAACACCGGGGAGCTGTTTTTT
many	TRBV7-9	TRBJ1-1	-	CASSLEGTANTEAFF	TGTGCCAGCAGCTTAGAAGGGACCGCAAACACTGAAGCTTTCTTT
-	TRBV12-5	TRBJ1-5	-	CASGLEGPQHQPQHF	TGTGCTAGTGGTTTGGAAGGGCCCCAACATCAGCCCCAGCATTTT
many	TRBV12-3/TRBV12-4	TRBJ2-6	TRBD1	CASSSLPGTVLGANVLTF	TGTGCCAGCAGCTCCCTACCCGGGACAGTGCTTGGGGCCAACGTCCTGACTTTC
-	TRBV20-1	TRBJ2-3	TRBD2	CSAPGLAGVLADTQYF	TGCAGTGCGCCTGGACTAGCGGGAGTATTAGCAGATACGCAGTATTTT
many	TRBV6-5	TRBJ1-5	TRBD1	CASSYRTGVNQPQHF	TGTGCCAGCAGTTACCGGACAGGGGTCAATCAGCCCCAGCATTTT
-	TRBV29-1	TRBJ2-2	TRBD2	CSVAPGGTGELFF	TGCAGCGTTGCCCCGGGGGGCACCGGGGAGCTGTTTTTT
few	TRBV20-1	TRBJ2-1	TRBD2	CSAPTSGGGNEQFF	TGCAGTGCTCCCACTAGCGGGGGAGGAAATGAGCAGTTCTTC
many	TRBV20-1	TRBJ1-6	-	CSASAGTYNSPLHF	TGCAGTGCTAGTGCGGGGACCTATAATTCACCCCTCCACTTT
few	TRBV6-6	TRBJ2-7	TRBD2	CASRLGLKGEQYF	TGTGCCAGCAGACTGGGACTAAAGGGCGAGCAGTACTTC
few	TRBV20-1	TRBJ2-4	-	CSAREEPGVAKNIQYF	TGCAGTGCTAGAGAGGAACCAGGGGTAGCCAAAAACATTCAGTACTTC